A single sample gave rise to the 26 T cell receptor beta chains below, sequenced in a study of CD8+ T cells in alopecia areata. TCR sequencing used cDNA made by reverse transcription of extracted RNA. The repertoire was sequenced with immunoSEQ multiplex PCR; TCRdb's copy has only in-frame clones and lacks some. The profile shows around 120,000 clones, about 54% of them singletons. This sample's treatment: oral pan-JAK inhibitor, 5-10 mg twice daily. The specimen comprised CD8+ T cells sorted from blood, sampled at week 4, from a patient treated with tofacitinib. These receptors were collected from a human donor with alopecia areata.

The V and J genes are TRBV30 and TRBJ2-7; TRBD2 matches 12 bases. The CDR3 spans 15 residues. V was clipped by 1 base and J by 7 bases; unmatched bases: 8. CDR1 is GTSNPN and CDR2 is SVGIG in the germline V gene (reference sequence). The CDR3 reads CAWSGGTSGFEEQYF. The CDR3 bases are TGTGCCTGGAGTGGGGGGACTAGCGGGTTTGAAGAGCAGTACTTC. The full variable domain, its missing parts supplied by reference TRBV30 and TRBJ2-7, is SQTIHQWPATLVQPVGSPLSLECTVEGTSNPNLYWYRQAAGRGLQLLFYSVGIGQISSEVPQNLSASRPQDRQFILSSKKLLLSDSGFYLCAWSGGTSGFEEQYFGPGTRLTVT.

This clone showed up just a few times. The CDR3 sequence is CGLSQGIYGYTF. The CDR3 DNA reads TGCGGACTGTCACAGGGGATCTATGGCTACACCTTC. This chain connects TRBV29-1 to TRBJ1-2; 7 bases match TRBD1. The CDR3 covers 12 residues. The germline CDR1 and CDR2 sequences are SQVTM and ANQGSEA.

The V call is TRBV2, the J call TRBJ2-7; D is unresolved. Per germline, CDR1 SNHLY and CDR2 FYNNEI. The CDR3 loop spans 14 amino acids. V gave up 6 bases and J gave up 0 bases, with 12 bases separating them. CDR3 amino acids: CASSPKASSYEQYF. For the CDR3, the DNA is TGTGCCAGCAGCCCAAAGGCAAGCTCCTACGAGCAGTACTTC. Full variable domain (rest looked up from reference TRBV2 and TRBJ2-7): EPEVTQTPSHQVTQMGQEVILRCVPISNHLYFYWYRQILGQKVEFLVSFYNNEISEKSEIFDDQFSVERPDGSNFTLKIRSTKLEDSAMYFCASSPKASSYEQYFGPGTRLTVT.

This clone was counted between two and nine times. The chain uses TRBV29-1 and TRBJ2-5; TRBD2 agrees at 12 bases. Germline V gene sequence: CDR1 SQVTM, CDR2 ANQGSEA. CDR3 length: 14 amino acids. V trimming: 5 bases; J trimming: 2 bases; junction bases outside the gene matches: 3. Here the CDR3 reads CSVRLAGVQETQYF. The CDR3 region has the DNA TGCAGCGTTAGACTAGCGGGGGTACAAGAGACCCAGTACTTC.

The rearrangement links TRBV29-1 to TRBJ1-2; D is possibly TRBD1 (6 bases). Germline V gives CDR1 SQVTM, CDR2 ANQGSEA. With 4 bases removed from V and 4 bases from J, the gap between germline ends came to 13 bases. The CDR3 loop spans 13 amino acids. The CDR3 nucleotides are TGCAGCGTTGTGGCCGGGACATCCTATGGCTACACCTTC. Translation: CSVVAGTSYGYTF.

The chain carries TRBV5-1 and TRBJ2-7, with D tentatively TRBD1 (6 bases). Germline V CDR1 and CDR2: SGHRS, YFSETQ. The CDR3 is 15 amino acids. Between the trimmed V and J ends, which lost 4 bases and 3 bases, there was a span of 17 bases. The CDR3 sequence is CASSHAQGEFYEQYF. CDR3 DNA sequence: TGCGCCAGCAGCCACGCACAGGGTGAATTCTACGAGCAGTACTTC.

This clone has just a few counts. The rearrangement uses TRBV25-1 and TRBJ2-7, with TRBD1 as a possible D gene (5 bases). Germline CDR1 reads MGHDK; CDR2 reads SYGVNS. V dropped 5 bases and J dropped 2 bases, with 19 bases sitting between them. This CDR3 is 16 amino acids long. The CDR3 sequence is CASSHGPTTETYEQYF. DNA of the CDR3: TGTGCCAGCAGTCACGGGCCCACGACAGAGACCTACGAGCAGTACTTC.

The J gene is TRBJ2-1, the V gene TRBV29-1, with 9 bases that match TRBD1. This CDR3 is built from 13 residues. CDR1 and CDR2 from the germline V gene are SQVTM and ANQGSEA. J was trimmed by 4 bases and V by 7 bases; bases with no gene match: 5. CDR3 sequence reads: CSASGTGYNEQFF. CDR3 DNA sequence: TGCAGCGCCTCCGGGACAGGGTACAATGAGCAGTTCTTC.

This clone was counted only a few times. The chain links TRBV19 to TRBJ2-1, with D possibly TRBD1 on 5 matching bases. Per the germline V gene, CDR1 is LNHDA and CDR2 is SQIVND (reference sequence). V shed 4 bases and J shed 5 bases, with 9 bases lying between them. This CDR3 comprises 13 residues. CDR3: CASSTDIHNEQFF. As DNA, the CDR3 is TGTGCCAGTAGTACGGACATACACAATGAGCAGTTCTTC.

The J gene is TRBJ2-2, the V gene TRBV19; D tentatively reads TRBD1 or TRBD2 (5 bases each). Trimming took 8 bases from V and 5 from J, leaving 12 bases between them. CDR3 length: 13 amino acids. Germline V gives CDR1 LNHDA, CDR2 SQIVND (reference sequence). The CDR3 nucleotides read TGTGCCAGTTCGCCCTGGGGGACCGGGGAGCTGTTTTTT. This gives the protein CASSPWGTGELFF.

V gene TRBV27 combines with J gene TRBJ1-6; 10 nucleotides line up with TRBD1. The germline CDR1 and CDR2 sequences are MNHEY and SMNVEV (reference sequence). Losses at the gene ends were 9 bases for V and 8 bases for J; bases not matched to a gene: 4. This CDR3 has 13 amino acids. The CDR3 DNA reads TGTGCCAGTACCGGGACAGGGGATTCACCCCTCCACTTT. This codes for CASTGTGDSPLHF.

V gene TRBV30 combines with J gene TRBJ2-5; possible D gene TRBD2, 5 bases. The germline V gene has CDR1 GTSNPN and CDR2 SVGIG (reference sequence). Deletions cut 7 bases from V and 2 bases from J, with 17 bases between. The CDR3 has 14 amino acids. CDR3 sequence (DNA): TGTGCCTTCCTGGAGAGGGCCCCGCAAGAGACCCAGTACTTC. It encodes CAFLERAPQETQYF.

This clone was seen a few times. V is TRBV29-1 and J is TRBJ2-5; maybe TRBD2 (5 bases). CDR1 SQVTM and CDR2 ANQGSEA come from the germline V gene. The V end lost 4 bases, the J end lost 4 bases, and 7 bases lay between the germline ends. This CDR3 region has 11 residues. CDR3 DNA: TGCAGCGTTGGGAGGTCAGAGACCCAGTACTTC. It translates to CSVGRSETQYF.

The chain joins TRBV7-9 to TRBJ2-7, with a possible D match to TRBD1 (5 bases). Germline V gene lookup returns CDR1 SEHNR and CDR2 FQNEAQ (reference sequence). V lost 5 bases and J 2 bases, leaving 13 bases between the germline ends. The length of the CDR3 is 14 residues. The CDR3 sequence is CASSILTVPYEQYF. The CDR3 nucleotides read TGTGCCAGCAGCATATTGACAGTTCCCTACGAGCAGTACTTC.

This clone was seen a few times. This chain uses TRBV29-1 with TRBJ1-1; no clear D gene. The CDR3 sequence is 14 residues long. Trimming shortened V by 0 bases and J by 0 bases, and 8 bases separated the two germline ends. The V gene's germline CDR1 is SQVTM and CDR2 ANQGSEA. CDR3 DNA sequence: TGCAGCGTTGAAGATCTCTCTATGAACACTGAAGCTTTCTTT. It codes for CSVEDLSMNTEAFF. The variable domain in full, with the rest retrieved from reference TRBV29-1 and TRBJ1-1, is SAVISQKPSRDICQRGTSLTIQCQVDSQVTMMFWYRQQPGQSLTLIATANQGSEATYESGFVIDKFPISRPNLTFSTLTVSNMSPEDSSIYLCSVEDLSMNTEAFFGQGTRLTVV.

This chain uses TRBV6-5 with TRBJ1-1; weak D call: TRBD1 (5 bases). With 2 bases removed from V and 6 bases from J, the gap between germline ends came to 7 bases. Germline loops: CDR1 MNHEY, CDR2 SVGAGI. This CDR3 has 12 amino acids. CDR3 in DNA: TGTGCCAGCAGTTACATAGGGGCTGAAGCTTTCTTT. Amino acids: CASSYIGAEAFF.

The chain couples TRBV7-6 to TRBJ1-3; D is unresolved. Per germline, CDR1 SGHVS and CDR2 FNYEAQ. The CDR3 contains 14 residues. Trimming removed 5 bases at V and 4 bases at J, with 12 bases between. CDR3 residues: CASSPGPDGNTIYF. DNA for the CDR3: TGTGCCAGCAGCCCCGGCCCCGACGGAAACACCATATATTTT.

The table lists this clone with a few counts. V is TRBV5-1 and J is TRBJ1-5, with a tentative D call TRBD1 (6 bases). The CDR3 is made up of 16 amino acids. The V end was cut by 1 base, the J end by 0 bases, with 11 bases between. Germline values: CDR1 SGHRS, CDR2 YFSETQ. This chain's CDR3 is CASSLMGGPSNQPQHF. CDR3 coding DNA: TGCGCCAGCAGCTTGATGGGGGGCCCTAGCAATCAGCCCCAGCATTTT.

This sequence joins TRBV29-1 and TRBJ2-2, with D unclear. CDR3 length equals 15 residues. Deletions cut 2 bases from V and 5 bases from J, with 15 bases between. The germline V gene has CDR1 SQVTM and CDR2 ANQGSEA. Here the CDR3 reads CSVESVDSATGELFF. The DNA for the CDR3 is TGCAGCGTTGAAAGTGTTGATTCCGCAACCGGGGAGCTGTTTTTT.

This clone was detected only a few times. The chain couples TRBV5-6 to TRBJ1-2; D gene ambiguous. CDR3 length equals 13 residues. The ends were cut back, 2 bases at V and 4 bases at J, with 9 bases in the middle. Germline CDR1 and CDR2: SGHDT and YYEEEE. The CDR3 nucleotides read TGTGCCAGCAGCTTCCCGTCATCCTATGGCTACACCTTC. It yields the protein CASSFPSSYGYTF.

This clone was detected only once. This chain joins TRBV5-1 and TRBJ2-3, with TRBD1 as a possible D gene (6 bases). This CDR3 is 18 amino acids long. Trimming stripped 0 bases from V and 4 bases from J, with 21 bases between. The V gene's germline CDR1 is SGHRS and CDR2 YFSETQ. Here the CDR3 DNA reads TGCGCCAGCAGCTTGGGTTGGGGGAACGACAGGTTTGCAGATACGCAGTATTTT. The encoded protein is CASSLGWGNDRFADTQYF.

In this sample, this clone turned up a few times. The CDR3 loop reads CASRTGLVPIPNEQFF. The CDR3 nucleotides are TGCGCCAGCAGGACCGGACTCGTCCCCATCCCCAATGAGCAGTTCTTC. The rearrangement uses TRBV5-1 and TRBJ2-1; the D gene is possibly TRBD2 (5 bases). The CDR3 totals 16 residues. CDR1 is SGHRS and CDR2 is YFSETQ in the germline V gene. V gave up 5 bases and J gave up 6 bases, with 21 bases separating them.

This clone was seen only once. The chain joins TRBV5-4 to TRBJ1-1, with TRBD1 as a possible D gene (5 bases). CDR1 is SGHNT and CDR2 is YYREEE in the germline V gene (reference sequence). This CDR3 has 15 amino acids. The V end was cut by 0 bases, the J end by 3 bases, with 12 bases between. As DNA, the CDR3 is TGTGCCAGCAGCTTGGCCTTTTGGGACGACACTGAAGCTTTCTTT. It encodes CASSLAFWDDTEAFF. The whole variable domain, remainder taken from reference TRBV5-4 and TRBJ1-1, is ETGVTQSPTHLIKTRGQQVTLRCSSQSGHNTVSWYQQALGQGPQFIFQYYREEENGRGNFPPRFSGLQFPNYSSELNVNALELDDSALYLCASSLAFWDDTEAFFGQGTRLTVV.

The rearrangement links TRBV29-1 to TRBJ2-7; D possibly corresponds to TRBD1 (5 bases). V lost 6 bases to trimming and J lost 4 bases, with 16 bases between them. In germline, CDR1 is SQVTM, CDR2 ANQGSEA. The CDR3 extends over 13 amino acids. CDR3 sequence reads: CSVRTLQEYEQYF. DNA of the CDR3: TGCAGCGTCCGAACCCTACAGGAGTACGAGCAGTACTTC.

This chain joins TRBV25-1 and TRBJ1-1, with D possibly being TRBD1 (5 bases). The V gene lost 9 bases and the J gene lost 4 bases, with 15 bases spanning the gap. This CDR3 is 13 amino acids long. Per the germline V gene, CDR1 is MGHDK and CDR2 is SYGVNS. CDR3 region: CASSNPGATEAFF. In DNA form, the CDR3 reads TGTGCCAGTTCTAACCCCGGGGCCACTGAAGCTTTCTTT.

This clone was picked up a small number of times. The chain is built from TRBV29-1 and TRBJ2-1; 9 positions match TRBD2. This CDR3 contains 16 residues. CDR1 SQVTM and CDR2 ANQGSEA come from the germline V gene. The J segment lost 4 bases and the V segment lost 3 bases, leaving 10 bases of the junction unmatched. CDR3 nucleotides: TGCAGCGTTGATCCCAGCGGGGGGCTGATTTACAATGAGCAGTTCTTC. This sequence encodes CSVDPSGGLIYNEQFF.